These 8 T cell receptor beta chains came from one sample sequenced in a study of cytomegalovirus exposure and HLA in healthy donors. Researchers ran the PCR with 60 Vbeta and 13 Jbeta primers. Sequencing used immunoSEQ multiplex PCR; TCRdb keeps in-frame clones, though not all of them. The table has a few hundred thousand clones, around 80% seen once; the top ten hold about 16%. The sequenced sample consisted of PBMCs. The receptors shown here come from a man aged 40-49 years in good health and CMV-seronegative.

This clone was observed a single time. The chain joins TRBV5-4 to TRBJ1-6; 9 positions match TRBD1. V gave up 4 bases and J gave up 7 bases; unmatched junction bases: 6. The CDR3 is 15 amino acids. Per germline, CDR1 SGHNT and CDR2 YYREEE (reference sequence). For the CDR3, the DNA is TGTGCCAGCAGCCTACCGGGACAGGGAAATTCACCCCTCCACTTT. This sequence encodes CASSLPGQGNSPLHF.

This clone has more than one count but fewer than ten. Written as DNA, the CDR3 is TGTGCCAGCAGTGTTTGGGGAGGCACTGAAGCTTTCTTT. Translating it yields CASSVWGGTEAFF. The chain carries TRBV2 and TRBJ1-1; D is undetermined. In germline, CDR1 is SNHLY, CDR2 FYNNEI. V was shortened by 4 bases and J by 4 bases, with 10 bases between the two germline ends. The CDR3 runs to 13 residues.

The rearrangement uses TRBV19 and TRBJ1-1; D is uncertain. V shed 3 bases and J shed 10 bases, with 18 bases lying between them. Germline assignment: CDR1 LNHDA and CDR2 SQIVND (reference sequence). The CDR3 runs 14 residues. CDR3 region: CASSMIVRQRGAFF. The CDR3 DNA follows: TGTGCCAGTAGTATGATTGTCAGACAACGTGGAGCTTTCTTT.

This clone was recorded only once. The CDR3 DNA sequence: TGCGCCAGCAGCCAAGATACGGATCCGATGGGGGCTAGGGGCTACACCTTC. This encodes CASSQDTDPMGARGYTF. The V gene is TRBV4-1, the J gene TRBJ1-2; D is perhaps TRBD1 (6 bases). Germline assignment: CDR1 MGHRA and CDR2 YSYEKL. The ends were cut back, 0 bases at V and 8 bases at J, with 22 bases in the middle. The CDR3 sequence is 17 residues long.

V gene TRBV7-2 combines with J gene TRBJ2-7, with D possibly being TRBD1 (5 bases). This CDR3 comprises 16 residues. Between the trimmed V and J ends, which lost 1 base and 2 bases, there was a span of 15 bases. In germline, CDR1 is SGHTA, CDR2 FQGNSA. The CDR3 region is CASSLEGFGVTYEQYF. The CDR3 bases are TGTGCCAGCAGCTTAGAGGGGTTTGGCGTTACCTACGAGCAGTACTTC. Full variable domain (rest looked up from reference TRBV7-2 and TRBJ2-7): GAGVSQSPSNKVTEKGKDVELRCDPISGHTALYWYRQSLGQGLEFLIYFQGNSAPDKSGLPSDRFSAERTGGSVSTLTIQRTQQEDSAVYLCASSLEGFGVTYEQYFGPGTRLTVT.

The chain combines TRBV5-8 with TRBJ1-1; 7 bases line up with TRBD1. This CDR3 has 12 amino acids. Germline trimming cut 3 bases from V and 7 bases from J; bases unmatched to any gene: 3. Germline CDR1 is SGHTS and CDR2 is YDEGEE. The CDR3 reads CASSWGQIEAFF. The CDR3 nucleotides read TGTGCCAGCAGCTGGGGACAGATTGAAGCTTTCTTT.

The genes are TRBV7-9 and TRBJ2-5; maybe TRBD1 (5 bases). The CDR3 consists of 13 residues. Germline CDR1 and CDR2: SEHNR and FQNEAQ (reference sequence). CDR3 DNA sequence: TGTGCGAGCCTACAGGAGAACCAAGAGACCCAGTACTTC. Translating it yields CASLQENQETQYF.

The chain joins TRBV25-1 to TRBJ2-5; 8 bases line up with TRBD2. The CDR3 totals 14 residues. V dropped 4 bases and J dropped 5; count of bases not matched to a gene: 6. Germline V gene data show CDR1 as MGHDK and CDR2 as SYGVNS. CDR3 in amino acids: CASSVAGGVETQYF. CDR3 nucleotides: TGTGCCAGCAGTGTGGCGGGGGGCGTCGAGACCCAGTACTTC.